Below, 30 T cell receptor beta chains from the same sample are listed, as sequenced in a study of T-cell reconstitution after alpha-beta-depleted transplantation in children. Library preparation (for TCRbeta) was performed with unique molecular identifiers. One entry per CDR3 protein results from TCRdb running MiXCR on the PCR reads. The table includes some 16,000 distinct CDR3 sequences, about 5% detected once. Sequences were derived from PBMCs, sampled before TCRalphabeta/CD19-depleted stem cell transplant. These receptors all come from a boy younger than 18 with acute lymphoblastic leukemia, due to receive a stem cell transplant.

This clonotype is judged medium-sized. The CDR3 reads CASSLPGRAVDEQFF. The CDR3 DNA is TGTGCCAGCAGCTTACCCGGGAGGGCCGTCGATGAGCAGTTCTTC. This chain joins TRBV7-6 and TRBJ2-1, with 8 positions matching TRBD2. Trimming took 2 bases from V and 8 from J; bases not matched to a gene: 8. The CDR3 spans 15 residues. CDR1 is SGHVS and CDR2 is FNYEAQ in the germline V gene.

This clonotype came up many times. The V call is TRBV11-2, the J call TRBJ2-1; tentative D call: TRBD1 (5 bases). The CDR3 is made up of 19 amino acids. V dropped 4 bases and J dropped 2 bases, with 24 bases sitting between them. Per germline, CDR1 SGHAT and CDR2 FQNNGV. CDR3 region: CASSSLYLTPGSPYNEQFF. Written as DNA, the CDR3 is TGTGCCAGCAGCTCCCTCTACTTGACCCCAGGGTCACCCTACAATGAGCAGTTCTTC.

The genes are TRBV2 and TRBJ1-6, with 11 bases identical to TRBD1. The CDR3 loop spans 15 amino acids. With V trimmed by 5 bases and J by 9 bases, 6 bases remained unmatched. Germline V gene sequence: CDR1 SNHLY, CDR2 FYNNEI. CDR3: CASSPQDRGRSPLHF. The CDR3 coding sequence is TGTGCCAGCAGTCCACAGGACAGGGGGCGTTCACCCCTCCACTTT.

Ten or more counts support this clonotype. This chain links TRBV28 with TRBJ1-3; D unresolved. Trimming stripped 5 bases from V and 0 bases from J, with 14 bases between. Germline CDR1 MDHEN, CDR2 SYDVKM. The CDR3 loop spans 16 amino acids. The CDR3 DNA sequence: TGTGCCAGCAGTCTCATTGGACGGTACTCTGGAAACACCATATATTTT. Its protein product is CASSLIGRYSGNTIYF.

At least ten counts were recorded for this clonotype. The chain is built from TRBV7-2 and TRBJ2-7; D is ambiguous. The CDR3 totals 15 residues. V lost 0 bases and J 2 bases, leaving 11 bases between the germline ends. CDR1 SGHTA and CDR2 FQGNSA come from the germline V gene. This CDR3 reads CASSLARTPPYEQYF. CDR3 nucleotide sequence: TGTGCCAGCAGCTTAGCGCGGACGCCTCCCTACGAGCAGTACTTC.

This clonotype was seen many times. The chain combines TRBV6-2 or TRBV6-3 with TRBJ2-1; the match to TRBD2 covers 9 bases. The CDR3 extends over 15 amino acids. Germline V lookup: CDR1 MNHEY, CDR2 SVGEGT. Trimming at V came to 5 bases and at J to 5 bases, leaving 7 bases not matched to a gene. The CDR3: CASSPSGVFDNEQFF. The CDR3 nucleotides are TGTGCCAGCAGTCCTAGCGGGGTTTTTGACAATGAGCAGTTCTTC.

This clonotype appeared many times. V usage is TRBV10-2 and J usage is TRBJ2-3; 7 bases align to TRBD2. The V gene's germline CDR1 is WSHSY and CDR2 SAAADI. The CDR3 covers 17 residues. V dropped 6 bases and J dropped 4; count of bases not matched to a gene: 16. The CDR3 DNA is TGCGCCAGCAGCCCAACCCCCAGCGGGATTGGCGCAGATACGCAGTATTTT. Translation: CASSPTPSGIGADTQYF.

V and J are TRBV2 and TRBJ1-5; D gene ambiguous. CDR3 size: 12 residues. Trimming pared 7 bases from V and 2 bases from J, leaving 6 bases between. The germline V gene encodes CDR1 SNHLY and CDR2 FYNNEI. The CDR3 bases are TGTGCCAGCAATGGGGGCAATCAGCCCCAGCATTTT. Translating gives CASNGGNQPQHF.

This clonotype is deemed medium-sized. This chain uses TRBV20-1 with TRBJ2-3; tentatively, D is TRBD1 (6 bases). CDR1 is DFQATT and CDR2 is SNEGSKA in the germline V gene (reference sequence). V was shortened by 3 bases and J by 6 bases, with 7 bases between the two germline ends. The CDR3 loop spans 11 amino acids. This CDR3 reads CSARRGDTQYF. The CDR3 coding sequence is TGCAGTGCTAGGAGGGGGGATACGCAGTATTTT.

Ten or more counts support this clonotype. This sequence joins TRBV12-3 or TRBV12-4 and TRBJ2-7, with D perhaps given as TRBD1 or TRBD2 (5 bases each). The ends were cut back, 2 bases at V and 6 bases at J, with 14 bases in the middle. The CDR3 covers 14 residues. The CDR3 sequence is CASSLTGAGGEQYF. The CDR3 nucleotides read TGTGCCAGCAGTTTAACCGGGGCAGGAGGCGAGCAGTACTTC.

This clonotype was found once. The V call is TRBV2, the J call TRBJ2-3; 7 bases agree with TRBD1. CDR3 length: 15 amino acids. Germline CDR1 reads SNHLY; CDR2 reads FYNNEI. V shed 6 bases, J shed 1 base, and the junction held 7 bases outside the gene matches. CDR3 loop: CASSLQGLRTDTQYF. The CDR3 nucleotides read TGTGCCAGCAGCTTACAGGGGCTCCGCACAGATACGCAGTATTTT.

This clonotype was seen ten or more times. Written as DNA, the CDR3 is TGTGCCAGCAGTTTAGGACAGGGGATGACTACTGAAGCTTTCTTT. Translating it yields CASSLGQGMTTEAFF. The gene calls are TRBV12-3 or TRBV12-4 and TRBJ1-1; 8 nucleotides line up with TRBD1. Trimming at V came to 1 base and at J to 5 bases, leaving 6 bases not matched to a gene. This CDR3 is 15 amino acids long.

This clonotype was observed at least ten times. The V gene is TRBV6-5, the J gene TRBJ2-7; a weak D match, TRBD1 (5 bases). V shed 4 bases and J shed 4 bases, with 17 bases lying between them. Germline V lookup: CDR1 MNHEY, CDR2 SVGAGI. This CDR3 has 15 amino acids. Here the CDR3 reads CASSFPRATQYEQYF. The CDR3, as DNA: TGTGCCAGCAGTTTCCCCAGGGCTACCCAATACGAGCAGTACTTC.

Many counts were recorded for this clonotype. The rearrangement joins TRBV5-1 to TRBJ2-1, with 10 bases identical to TRBD2. Trimming cost V 4 bases and J 4 bases; bases outside gene matches: 5. Germline loops: CDR1 SGHRS, CDR2 YFSETQ. The CDR3 is made up of 15 amino acids. CDR3 sequence reads: CASSPGLATYNEQFF. As DNA, the CDR3 is TGCGCCAGCAGCCCGGGACTAGCGACTTACAATGAGCAGTTCTTC.

This clonotype was found many times. This sequence joins TRBV5-1 and TRBJ1-3; weak D call: TRBD1 (6 bases). Deletions cut 8 bases from V and 4 bases from J, with 16 bases between. In germline, CDR1 is SGHRS, CDR2 YFSETQ. This CDR3 has 14 amino acids. The CDR3, as DNA: TGCGCCAGTGGGTCGGGGGCGACAGGAAACACCATATATTTT. Its protein product is CASGSGATGNTIYF. Full variable domain (outside the CDR3, taken from reference TRBV5-1 and TRBJ1-3): KAGVTQTPRYLIKTRGQQVTLSCSPISGHRSVSWYQQTPGQGLQFLFEYFSETQRNKGNFPGRFSGRQFSNSRSEMNVSTLELGDSALYLCASGSGATGNTIYFGEGSWLTVV.

This clonotype was seen ten or more times. J is TRBJ2-1 and V is TRBV24-1, with TRBD2 matching 9 bases. Germline loops: CDR1 KGHDR, CDR2 SFDVKD. This CDR3 spans 17 amino acids. V trimming: 8 bases; J trimming: 0 bases; junction bases outside the gene matches: 10. CDR3 region: CATTAGGPYSSYNEQFF. CDR3 DNA sequence: TGTGCCACCACCGCGGGAGGGCCCTATAGCTCCTACAATGAGCAGTTCTTC.

This clonotype was detected many times. The V call is TRBV6-1, the J call TRBJ2-1; TRBD1 might be the D (6 bases). CDR1 MNHNS and CDR2 SASEGT come from the germline V gene. V was clipped by 7 bases and J by 2 bases, with 21 bases between them. CDR3 length: 17 residues. This CDR3 reads CASMGAFVPPTYNEQFF. The CDR3 region has the DNA TGTGCCAGCATGGGGGCATTCGTCCCCCCAACCTACAATGAGCAGTTCTTC.

This clonotype is medium-sized in the sample. The rearrangement joins TRBV9 to TRBJ2-1, with D possibly matching TRBD1 (5 bases). CDR1 is SGDLS, CDR2 YYNGEE, per germline. Trimming shortened V by 4 bases and J by 5 bases, and 13 bases separated the two germline ends. This CDR3 region has 14 residues. The CDR3 protein is CASSTTQGDNEQFF. The CDR3 coding sequence is TGTGCCAGCAGCACAACCCAGGGCGACAATGAGCAGTTCTTC.

This clonotype has just a few counts. The chain links TRBV7-9 to TRBJ2-7; 8 nucleotides agree with TRBD1. The CDR3 spans 14 residues. V shed 5 bases and J 6 bases; nucleotides not matched to a gene: 9. The germline CDR1 and CDR2 sequences are SEHNR and FQNEAQ (reference sequence). DNA of the CDR3: TGTGCCAGCAGCCGGGACAGGCGGGTCGTCGAGCAGTACTTC. Amino acid sequence: CASSRDRRVVEQYF.

This clonotype was recorded at least ten times. This chain joins TRBV7-7 and TRBJ2-5, with 8 bases fitting TRBD2. CDR3 length equals 15 residues. CDR1 is SSHAT, CDR2 FNYEAQ, per germline (reference sequence). The ends lost 5 bases at V and 7 bases at J; junction bases unmatched: 12. CDR3 region: CASSTGTSGLGTQYF. Here the CDR3 DNA reads TGTGCCAGCAGCACAGGGACTAGTGGGTTAGGGACCCAGTACTTC.

Judged by abundance, this clonotype is medium-sized. The chain recombines TRBV7-8 with TRBJ2-5; no clear D. The CDR3 totals 10 residues. V lost 5 bases and J lost 2, with 0 bases in between. The germline V gene has CDR1 SGHVS and CDR2 FQNEAQ. This chain's CDR3 is CASSQETQYF. DNA for the CDR3: TGTGCCAGCAGCCAAGAGACCCAGTACTTC.

This clonotype has a count of ten or more. The V gene is TRBV12-3 or TRBV12-4, the J gene TRBJ1-1, with D unresolved. Trimming took 5 bases from V and 5 from J, leaving 24 bases between them. CDR3 length: 17 amino acids. CDR3 sequence: CASSPRHLLFSGTEAFF. CDR3 in DNA: TGTGCCAGCAGTCCCCGACACCTCCTTTTCTCCGGAACTGAAGCTTTCTTT.

This clonotype was observed at least ten times. This chain connects TRBV11-2 to TRBJ1-2; the D gene is possibly TRBD1 (5 bases). CDR1 and CDR2 (germline): SGHAT, FQNNGV. The V end was cut by 5 bases, the J end by 6 bases, with 22 bases between. The CDR3 sequence is 16 residues long. The CDR3 nucleotides are TGTGCCAGCAGCCTCGGGGGGACCGCCAAGGTCGATGGCTACACCTTC. Translation gives CASSLGGTAKVDGYTF.

This clonotype has ten or more counts. V is TRBV15 and J is TRBJ1-5, with D possibly being TRBD1 (6 bases). CDR3 length: 15 residues. V lost 3 bases, J lost 2 bases, and 11 bases lay in between. CDR1 and CDR2 from the germline V gene are LNHNV and YYDKDF (reference sequence). The DNA of the CDR3 is TGTGCCACCAGCAGCGACGGGGGCGGCAATCAGCCCCAGCATTTT. It translates to CATSSDGGGNQPQHF.

This clonotype was detected ten times or more. V gene TRBV7-8 combines with J gene TRBJ2-1; 8 bases match TRBD2. The CDR3 spans 17 residues. CDR1 SGHVS and CDR2 FQNEAQ come from the germline V gene. V lost 5 bases and J lost 1; bases outside the gene matches: 10. This CDR3 is CASSRTRGGRSYNEQFF. CDR3 bases: TGTGCCAGCAGCCGTACCCGGGGGGGCAGGTCCTACAATGAGCAGTTCTTC. Full variable domain (missing parts from reference TRBV7-8 and TRBJ2-1): GAGVSQSPRYKVAKRGQDVALRCDPISGHVSLFWYQQALGQGPEFLTYFQNEAQLDKSGLPSDRFFAERPEGSVSTLKIQRTQQEDSAVYLCASSRTRGGRSYNEQFFGPGTRLTVL.

This clonotype was recorded at least ten times. J is TRBJ2-2 and V is TRBV4-3; D perhaps matches TRBD2 (5 bases). This CDR3 contains 14 residues. Trimming removed 0 bases at V and 5 bases at J, with 7 bases between. Germline CDR1 LGHNA, CDR2 YSLEER. The CDR3 DNA sequence: TGCGCCAGCAGCCAAGAACCGGGGACCGGGGAGCTGTTTTTT. As protein: CASSQEPGTGELFF.

By frequency in the sample, this clonotype is medium-sized (0.01 to 0.1%). This chain uses TRBV12-3 or TRBV12-4 with TRBJ2-1; D unclear. The V end was cut by 5 bases, the J end by 3 bases, with 5 bases between. This CDR3 is 12 amino acids long. The CDR3 loop is CASSDIYNEQFF. The DNA of the CDR3 is TGTGCCAGCAGTGACATCTACAATGAGCAGTTCTTC.

This clonotype was recorded many times. The chain is built from TRBV20-1 and TRBJ2-7; possible D gene TRBD2, 6 bases. The V gene's germline CDR1 is DFQATT and CDR2 SNEGSKA (reference sequence). The CDR3 is 12 residues long. V was pared by 6 bases and J by 5 bases, with 14 bases between. The CDR3: CSALQGLDEQYF. The CDR3, as DNA: TGCAGTGCCCTCCAGGGACTTGACGAGCAGTACTTC.

This clonotype was detected many times. This chain joins TRBV2 and TRBJ2-7, with 9 bases lining up with TRBD2. The CDR3 has 15 amino acids. V lost 3 bases and J lost 1; bases outside the gene matches: 4. CDR1 is SNHLY, CDR2 FYNNEI, per germline. As DNA, the CDR3 is TGTGCCAGCAGTGAGTTGGCGGGAGGGTCCTACGAGCAGTACTTC. It translates to CASSELAGGSYEQYF.

Notes on this clonotype: Germline and junction disagree at one end, which may indicate a read error. This chain connects TRBV4-2 to TRBJ2-3, with 7 bases that match TRBD1. Germline V gene lookup returns CDR1 LGHNA and CDR2 YNFKEQ. The CDR3 is made up of 17 amino acids. The DNA of the CDR3 is TGTGCCATCAGCCCCGACAGGGTTTGGGGGTACACAGATACGCAGTATTTT. It encodes CAISPDRVWGYTDTQYF.